This entry describes one T cell receptor (beta chain). Its binding antigen is unknown. One base away there is no much larger clone; base qualities are not given. V is shortened by 6 bases, J by 7 bases, and the region joining them spans 12 bases. The CDR3 runs 13 residues from the cysteine to the phenylalanine. Only the CDR3 portion is preserved as DNA: 39 bases, with reading frame beginning at the first base. CDR1 is given as SGHTA and CDR2 as FQGNSA, both from the germline V gene. This sample stems from a study of blood T cell repertoires in COVID-19 (dated by TCRdb to about 2020). As for the study more broadly: Samples covering the acute and convalescent phases of COVID-19 were provided by collaborators in the United States, Italy and Spain. Subjects who had been exposed to COVID-19, were actively infected with it, or had recovered from it provided the deeply sampled blood TCRbeta repertoires that made up the dataset. A de-identified subject ID, COVID-19 status, age in years and sex were almost always included in the sample metadata. HLA class I and class II types, where available, came from metadata supplied by the sample provider rather than from assay-based typing. The repertoires were made available in a free public database intended to serve as a resource for research on the immune response to SARS-CoV-2. The prospective study material was composed of cDNA or gDNA derived from T cells, B-cell-depleted T cells, or PBMCs. Samples were obtained from the ongoing ImmuneRACE study (first 160 participants) and from over 1,000 subjects provided by 6 global collaborators. The investigation overall reported the following: How much clinical and demographic metadata was included differed by source and by participant, and the metadata was provided uncurated.

TCRbeta CDR3 regions were amplified from genomic DNA by means of the immunoSEQ Assay, a bias-controlled multiplex PCR. The paper's data handling went like this. The number of nucleated cells in each sample was estimated from the amplification of reference gene primers within the assay. To quantify the absolute abundance of each unique TCRbeta CDR3 rearrangement, sequence reads were collapsed and filtered. For each sample, productive Simpson clonality was calculated as the square root of Simpson's diversity index over productive rearrangements. Imported from immuneACCESS, the table was reduced by TCRdb to in-frame sequences with V and J called. These copies leave out some clones; in studies compared against another copy, an unresolved V gene accounts for under half, and the cause of the remainder is not known. The V and J calls and clone size are taken from that table; D and trimming were inferred from the DNA. The sample table records 250,000 to 300,000 clones; 86% of these occur just once. The ten largest clones represent less than 4.5% of the sample.

Each collaborating institution followed its own protocols to collect whole blood in K2EDTA tubes. For TCRbeta analysis, collaborators shipped samples as frozen whole blood, isolated PBMCs, or DNA extracted from either of those sample types. Sample: peripheral blood. The clonotype was recovered from a man in his late teens or twenties with active or convalescent COVID-19. The V gene is TRBV7-2 and the J gene is TRBJ2-2; D gene: possibly TRBD1, on 5 matching bases. CDR3 reads: CASSFPGYGELFF. The DNA is TGTGCCAGCAGTTTTCCAGGGTACGGGGAGCTGTTTTTT.